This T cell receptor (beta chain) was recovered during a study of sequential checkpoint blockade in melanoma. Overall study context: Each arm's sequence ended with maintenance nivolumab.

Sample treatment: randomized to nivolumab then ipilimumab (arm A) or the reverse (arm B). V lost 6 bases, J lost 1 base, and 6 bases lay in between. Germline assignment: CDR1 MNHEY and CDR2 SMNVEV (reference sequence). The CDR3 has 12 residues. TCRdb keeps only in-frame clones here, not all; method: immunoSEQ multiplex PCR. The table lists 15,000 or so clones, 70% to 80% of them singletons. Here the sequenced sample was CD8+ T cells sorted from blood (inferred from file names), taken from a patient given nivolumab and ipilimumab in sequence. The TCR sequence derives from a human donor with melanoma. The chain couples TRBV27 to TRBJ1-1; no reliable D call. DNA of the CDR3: TGTGCCAGCAGGGCCGAGAACACTGAAGCTTTCTTT. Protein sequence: CASRAENTEAFF.